Listed here are 8 T cell receptor beta chains from one sample, sequenced in a study of blood T cells in healthy people across ages. The use of a sample-barcoded 5' primer and a J-beta primer mix characterized a second PCR of about 6 to 12 cycles. TCRdb re-analysed the 5' RACE reads in MiXCR, keeping a single row per CDR3 protein. The table has about 780,000 distinct CDR3 sequences, less than 60% seen once. The sequencing sample was made of blood. The source of these receptors is a man aged 80 or over in good health.

The table lists this clonotype with many counts. The chain has TRBV28 and TRBJ2-7; TRBD1 aligns across 9 bases. Germline V gene sequence: CDR1 MDHEN, CDR2 SYDVKM. The CDR3 is made up of 15 amino acids. V was pared by 6 bases and J by 4 bases, with 10 bases of the junction left unmatched. The CDR3 spells CASRGSGTGPYEQYF. The CDR3 DNA sequence: TGTGCCAGCAGGGGCTCCGGGACAGGGCCTTACGAGCAGTACTTC.

The gene calls are TRBV6-2 or TRBV6-3 and TRBJ2-1, with D perhaps TRBD2 (5 bases). The germline V gene has CDR1 MNHEY and CDR2 SVGEGT. The V gene lost 6 bases and the J gene lost 4 bases, with 16 bases spanning the gap. The CDR3 length is 15 residues. This CDR3 is CASSHRGPLYNEQFF. The CDR3 DNA sequence: TGTGCCAGCAGCCACCGGGGTCCTTTGTACAATGAGCAGTTCTTC.

This clonotype turned up a few times. V is TRBV7-2 and J is TRBJ2-5; TRBD2 matches at 7 bases. This CDR3 is built from 15 residues. Germline CDR1 is SGHTA and CDR2 is FQGNSA. J gave up 4 bases and V 9 bases, and 14 bases lay outside the gene matches. In DNA form, the CDR3 reads TGTGCCAGTTCAAGGGAGGGCGGACTGGCAGAGACCCAGTACTTC. Translation: CASSREGGLAETQYF.

As to this clonotype: A clone one base away is much larger, so this may be a read error. The CDR3, as DNA: TGTGCCAGCAGCTTAAGACTAGCGGAAGGTCTATACAATGAGCAGTTCTTC. It specifies CASSLRLAEGLYNEQFF. V and J are TRBV7-9 and TRBJ2-1; TRBD2 aligns across 9 bases. The germline V gene encodes CDR1 SEHNR and CDR2 FQNEAQ (reference sequence). V trimming: 2 bases; J trimming: 4 bases; junction bases outside the gene matches: 9. CDR3 length equals 17 residues. The whole variable domain, filled in from reference TRBV7-9 and TRBJ2-1, reads DTGVSQNPRHKITKRGQNVTFRCDPISEHNRLYWYRQTLGQGPEFLTYFQNEAQLEKSRLLSDRFSAERPKGSFSTLEIQRTEQGDSAMYLCASSLRLAEGLYNEQFFGPGTRLTVL.

V gene TRBV7-2 combines with J gene TRBJ1-4; TRBD1 might be the D (5 bases). The length of the CDR3 is 17 residues. The V end was cut by 5 bases, the J end by 0 bases, with 16 bases between. CDR1 is SGHTA and CDR2 is FQGNSA in the germline V gene. Here the CDR3 reads CASSPHDLQATNEKLFF. For the CDR3, the DNA is TGTGCCAGCAGCCCCCACGATTTACAGGCAACTAATGAAAAACTGTTTTTT.

The gene calls are TRBV27 and TRBJ1-1; no definite D call. CDR1 is MNHEY, CDR2 SMNVEV, per germline (reference sequence). With 4 bases removed from V and 2 bases from J, the gap between germline ends came to 20 bases. The CDR3 runs to 17 residues. This CDR3 reads CASSSHVSGVVNTEAFF. CDR3 bases: TGTGCCAGCAGTTCCCACGTTTCTGGGGTGGTTAACACTGAAGCTTTCTTT.

This clonotype was seen more than once but under ten times. The rearrangement links TRBV7-3 to TRBJ2-3; TRBD1 might be the D (8 bases). V shed 5 bases and J shed 1 base, with 16 bases lying between them. CDR1 and CDR2 (germline): SGHTA, FQGTGA. The CDR3 consists of 16 residues. CDR3 sequence: CASSLQGGDGTDTQYF. The CDR3 DNA reads TGTGCCAGCAGCCTACAGGGGGGGGATGGCACAGATACGCAGTATTTT.

This clonotype turned up a few times. The V gene is TRBV7-9, the J gene TRBJ2-7; 9 positions match TRBD1. Trimming removed 11 bases from V and 1 base from J; junction bases left unmatched: 6. Germline V gene lookup returns CDR1 SEHNR and CDR2 FQNEAQ (reference sequence). This CDR3 contains 13 residues. For the CDR3, the DNA is TGTGCCGTCTCCGGGACAGGGTCCTACGAGCAGTACTTC. This sequence encodes CAVSGTGSYEQYF.